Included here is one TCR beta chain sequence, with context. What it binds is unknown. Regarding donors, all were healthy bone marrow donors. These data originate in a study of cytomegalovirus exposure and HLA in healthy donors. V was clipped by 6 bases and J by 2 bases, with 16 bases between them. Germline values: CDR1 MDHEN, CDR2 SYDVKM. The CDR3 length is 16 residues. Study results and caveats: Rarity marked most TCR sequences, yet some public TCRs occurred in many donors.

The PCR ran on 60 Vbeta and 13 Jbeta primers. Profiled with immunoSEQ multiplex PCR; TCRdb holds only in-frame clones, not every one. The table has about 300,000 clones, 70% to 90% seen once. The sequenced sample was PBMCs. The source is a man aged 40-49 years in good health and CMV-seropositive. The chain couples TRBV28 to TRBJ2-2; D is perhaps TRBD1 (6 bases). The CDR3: CASSLVTGPNTGELFF. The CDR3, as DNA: TGTGCCAGCAGCTTAGTCACAGGGCCCAACACCGGGGAGCTGTTTTTT.